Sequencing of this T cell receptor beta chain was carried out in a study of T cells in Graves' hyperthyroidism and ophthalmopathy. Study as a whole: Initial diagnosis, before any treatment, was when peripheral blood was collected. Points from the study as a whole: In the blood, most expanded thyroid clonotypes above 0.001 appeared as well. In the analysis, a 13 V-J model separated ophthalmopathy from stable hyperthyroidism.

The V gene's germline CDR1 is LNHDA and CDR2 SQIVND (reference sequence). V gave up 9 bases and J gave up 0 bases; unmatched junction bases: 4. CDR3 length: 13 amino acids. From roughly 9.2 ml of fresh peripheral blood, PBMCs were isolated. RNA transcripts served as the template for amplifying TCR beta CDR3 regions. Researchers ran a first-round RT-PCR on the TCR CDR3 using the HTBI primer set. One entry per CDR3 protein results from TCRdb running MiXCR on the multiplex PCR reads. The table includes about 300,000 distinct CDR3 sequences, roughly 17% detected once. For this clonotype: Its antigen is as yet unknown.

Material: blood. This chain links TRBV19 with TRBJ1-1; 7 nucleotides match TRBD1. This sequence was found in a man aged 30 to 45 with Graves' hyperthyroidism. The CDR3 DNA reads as TGTGCCAGCTCGGACAGGATGAACACTGAAGCTTTCTTT. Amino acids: CASSDRMNTEAFF.